This T cell receptor beta chain was found in a study of blood T cells in healthy people across ages. V lost 2 bases and J lost 0, with 7 bases in between. The CDR3 sequence is 14 residues long. Study outcomes and limitations: Per million T cells, the diversity of TCR beta decreased roughly linearly as age advanced.

The count of this clonotype is one. What it binds is unknown. Primers used in a second PCR of roughly 6 to 11 cycles were a sample-barcoded 5' primer and a J-beta primer mix. Each cDNA molecule was tagged by a template-switch adaptor that had 12 random nucleotides. TCRdb re-called the 5' RACE reads through MiXCR, storing one row per CDR3 protein. The data hold roughly 500,000 distinct CDR3 sequences, with 25% to 30% observed a single time. The gene calls are TRBV12-3 or TRBV12-4 and TRBJ1-1; D call uncertain. This TCR was sampled from a woman aged 70-85 years in good health. The sequencing input was blood. The CDR3 loop is CASSLHSMNTEAFF. The CDR3 DNA reads TGTGCCAGCAGTTTACACAGTATGAACACTGAAGCTTTCTTT.